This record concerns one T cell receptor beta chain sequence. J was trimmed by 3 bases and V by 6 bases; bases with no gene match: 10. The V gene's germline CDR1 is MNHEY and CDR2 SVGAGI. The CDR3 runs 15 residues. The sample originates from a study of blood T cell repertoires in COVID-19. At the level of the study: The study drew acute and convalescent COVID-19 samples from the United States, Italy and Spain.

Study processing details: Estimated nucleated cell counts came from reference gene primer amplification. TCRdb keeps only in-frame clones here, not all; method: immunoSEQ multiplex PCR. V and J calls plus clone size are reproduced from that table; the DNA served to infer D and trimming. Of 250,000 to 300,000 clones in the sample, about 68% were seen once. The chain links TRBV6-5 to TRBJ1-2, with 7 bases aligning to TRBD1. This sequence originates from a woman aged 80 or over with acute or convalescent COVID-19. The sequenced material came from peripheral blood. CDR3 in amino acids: CASRSQLGGYYGYTF. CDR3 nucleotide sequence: TGTGCCAGCAGATCTCAACTAGGGGGCTACTATGGCTACACCTTC.